Listed below are T cell receptor beta chains from one sample, sequenced in a study of Ad26.COV2.S vaccination and SARS-CoV-2 variants. Using immunoSEQ multiplex PCR, the repertoire was profiled, and TCRdb retains in-frame clones only, with some absent. Here the sample spans some 640,000 clones, more than 80% being singletons. This material consisted of peripheral blood, taken in a trial of Ad26.COV2.S vaccine versus placebo. The receptors were gathered from a person aged 18-60 years who received the Ad26.COV2.S COVID-19 vaccine or a placebo. Both conserved end residues are part of each CDR3. D genes are given only for firm matches. Expanded clones get a size class; other rows say once, few or many, or leave the size out.

D	J	V	size	CDR3	DNA
TRBD2	TRBJ2-3	TRBV7-2	NA	CASSLRGASGADTQYF	TGTGCCAGCAGCTTAAGAGGGGCTAGCGGGGCAGATACGCAGTATTTT
NA	TRBJ1-4	TRBV5-4	NA	CASSRQVNEKLFF	TGTGCCAGCAGCAGACAGGTTAATGAAAAACTGTTTTTT
TRBD2	TRBJ2-3	TRBV4-1	NA	CASSPGTSGGADTQYF	TGCGCCAGCAGCCCGGGGACTAGCGGGGGGGCGGATACGCAGTATTTT
NA	TRBJ2-7	TRBV7-9	NA	CASSWDTGGQQYF	TGTGCCAGCAGCTGGGACACGGGGGGTCAGCAGTACTTC
NA	TRBJ1-5	TRBV12-5	NA	CASGFNPNQPQHF	TGTGCTAGTGGTTTTAACCCCAATCAGCCCCAGCATTTT
TRBD1	TRBJ1-4	TRBV30	once	CAWTEQGLGEKLFF	TGTGCCTGGACAGAACAGGGGCTGGGGGAAAAACTGTTTTTT
TRBD1	TRBJ2-2	TRBV19	NA	CASSSAGTVTGELFF	TGTGCCAGTAGTTCGGCCGGGACAGTCACCGGGGAGCTGTTTTTT
NA	TRBJ2-7	TRBV27	NA	CASSFAPTYEQYF	TGTGCCAGCAGTTTCGCCCCGACCTACGAGCAGTACTTC
NA	TRBJ1-5	TRBV3-1/TRBV3-2	few	CASSRSWTREGGNQPQHF	TGTGCCAGCAGCCGATCCTGGACGCGCGAAGGGGGCAATCAGCCCCAGCATTTT
NA	TRBJ2-3	TRBV4-3	NA	CASSPQFSTDTQYF	TGCGCCAGCAGCCCCCAGTTTAGCACAGATACGCAGTATTTT
TRBD1	TRBJ1-5	TRBV30	NA	CAWSRTGGSNQPQHF	TGTGCCTGGAGTCGGACAGGGGGTAGCAATCAGCCCCAGCATTTT
TRBD2	TRBJ2-3	TRBV4-2	NA	CASSQEPAGADTQYF	TGTGCCAGCAGCCAAGAACCCGCGGGGGCAGATACGCAGTATTTT
TRBD2	TRBJ2-5	TRBV19	NA	CASTSHGTSGPETQYF	TGTGCCAGTACCTCCCACGGGACTAGCGGCCCAGAGACCCAGTACTTC
NA	TRBJ2-7	TRBV27	NA	CASSSWEGVGTYEQYF	TGTGCCAGCAGTTCCTGGGAGGGGGTCGGCACCTACGAGCAGTACTTC
NA	TRBJ2-5	TRBV21-1	NA	CASGTGFETQYF	TGTGCCAGCGGTACAGGGTTTGAGACCCAGTACTTC
NA	TRBJ1-2	TRBV24-1	NA	CATRGGYTF	TGTGCCACCCGAGGGGGCTACACCTTC
NA	TRBJ1-3	TRBV4-2	NA	CASSQDISGAGNTIYF	TGTGCCAGCAGCCAAGATATCTCGGGGGCCGGAAACACCATATATTTT
TRBD1	TRBJ2-4	TRBV24-1	NA	CATSDHGQGWAKNIQYF	TGTGCCACCAGTGATCACGGACAGGGATGGGCCAAAAACATTCAGTACTTC
NA	TRBJ2-7	TRBV5-1	NA	CASSRPDTYEQYF	TGCGCCAGCAGCCGGCCGGACACCTACGAGCAGTACTTC
TRBD2	TRBJ2-5	TRBV7-9	once	CASSLPSGRGETQYF	TGTGCCAGCAGCTTACCTAGCGGGAGAGGAGAGACCCAGTACTTC
NA	TRBJ2-7	TRBV29-1	NA	CSVTLGTYGTEQYF	TGCAGCGTCACTTTGGGTACCTATGGTACCGAGCAGTACTTC
TRBD1	TRBJ2-2	TRBV18	NA	CASSPRGQPTLENTGELFF	TGTGCCAGCTCACCTAGGGGACAGCCTACCCTAGAAAACACCGGGGAGCTGTTTTTT
NA	TRBJ2-7	TRBV5-6	NA	CASSLTGYSYEQYF	TGTGCCAGCAGCTTGACGGGGTACTCCTACGAGCAGTACTTC
NA	TRBJ2-1	TRBV7-2	once	CASSFLNEQFF	TGTGCCAGCAGCTTCCTGAATGAGCAGTTCTTC
NA	TRBJ2-5	TRBV24-1	NA	CATGSGAQETQYF	TGTGCCACCGGTAGCGGAGCCCAAGAGACCCAGTACTTC
NA	TRBJ2-2	TRBV4-3	NA	CASSLGGGITGELFF	TGCGCCAGCAGCCTCGGGGGTGGGATAACCGGGGAGCTGTTTTTT
NA	TRBJ2-7	TRBV5-6	NA	CASSLDGWEQYF	TGTGCCAGCAGCTTGGATGGGTGGGAGCAGTACTTC
TRBD1	TRBJ1-2	TRBV29-1	NA	CSIGQGAWGYTF	TGCAGCATCGGACAGGGTGCTTGGGGCTACACCTTC
NA	TRBJ2-2	TRBV7-3	NA	CASSLGAGKVTGELFF	TGTGCCAGCAGCTTAGGGGCAGGGAAGGTCACCGGGGAGCTGTTTTTT
NA	TRBJ1-5	TRBV5-1	few	CASSSEGGQPQHF	TGCGCCAGCAGCAGCGAAGGCGGTCAGCCCCAGCATTTT
NA	TRBJ2-7	TRBV15	once	CATSRDYSVGYEQYF	TGTGCCACCAGCAGAGACTACAGTGTTGGCTACGAGCAGTACTTC
TRBD2	TRBJ2-1	TRBV6-5	NA	CASVSEGGIYNEQFF	TGTGCCAGCGTCTCCGAGGGAGGGATCTACAATGAGCAGTTCTTC
NA	TRBJ1-1	TRBV19	NA	CASSITPGPNTEAFF	TGTGCCAGTAGTATTACCCCAGGTCCGAACACTGAAGCTTTCTTT
TRBD1	TRBJ2-5	TRBV5-1	NA	CASSLVRNTGGETQYF	TGCGCCAGCAGCTTGGTCCGAAACACAGGGGGAGAGACCCAGTACTTC
TRBD2	TRBJ2-1	TRBV7-6	NA	CASSPSGSNNEQFF	TGTGCCAGCAGCCCTAGCGGGTCGAACAATGAGCAGTTCTTC
NA	TRBJ1-2	TRBV10-3	NA	CAISESGDAYGYTF	TGTGCCATCAGTGAGTCGGGGGACGCTTATGGCTACACCTTC
NA	TRBJ1-3	TRBV5-1	NA	CASSPWAGNWSNTIYF	TGCGCCAGCAGCCCCTGGGCCGGAAACTGGAGTAACACCATATATTTT
NA	TRBJ2-7	TRBV6-5	few	CASSYAPPYEQYF	TGTGCCAGCAGTTACGCCCCTCCCTACGAGCAGTACTTC
TRBD1	TRBJ2-7	TRBV3-1/TRBV3-2	once	CASSQRPGQADEQYF	TGTGCCAGCAGCCAGAGACCGGGACAGGCGGACGAGCAGTACTTC
TRBD1	TRBJ1-5	TRBV7-9	few	CASSKGQAYSNQPQHF	TGTGCCAGCAGCAAAGGACAGGCTTATAGCAATCAGCCCCAGCATTTT
TRBD1	TRBJ2-3	TRBV7-3	few	CASSLTGQGTDTQYF	TGTGCCAGCAGCTTAACGGGACAGGGCACAGATACGCAGTATTTT
NA	TRBJ1-5	TRBV10-3	NA	CAISDTLGFNQPQHF	TGTGCCATCAGTGATACCTTGGGTTTCAATCAGCCCCAGCATTTT
NA	TRBJ2-1	TRBV21-1	NA	CASSKVLAGGPSCRFF	TGTGCCAGCAGCAAAGTACTAGCGGGGGGGCCCTCTTGCAGGTTCTTC
TRBD2	TRBJ2-3	TRBV6-6	NA	CACGAGGGTQYF	TGTGCCTGTGGAGCGGGAGGGGGTACGCAGTATTTT
NA	TRBJ1-1	TRBV6-5	NA	CASSSPGQGNTEAFF	TGTGCCAGCAGTTCCCCGGGACAAGGGAACACTGAAGCTTTCTTT
NA	TRBJ1-1	TRBV9	NA	CASSVGSDTEAFF	TGTGCCAGCAGCGTAGGATCAGACACTGAAGCTTTCTTT
NA	TRBJ2-2	TRBV6-1	NA	CASSEGAGELFF	TGTGCCAGCAGTGAAGGGGCCGGGGAGCTGTTTTTT
TRBD1	TRBJ2-1	TRBV9	once	CASSARDRGSIEQFF	TGTGCCAGCAGCGCGCGGGACAGGGGGTCAATTGAGCAGTTCTTC
TRBD1	TRBJ1-1	TRBV5-4	NA	CASTVPGQGLKSEAFF	TGTGCCAGCACCGTCCCGGGACAGGGTTTGAAGTCTGAAGCTTTCTTT
TRBD2	TRBJ2-3	TRBV15	NA	CATSRDKGLAGRLRDTQYF	TGTGCCACCAGCAGAGATAAGGGACTAGCGGGGCGGCTTAGGGATACGCAGTATTTT
NA	TRBJ1-2	TRBV3-1/TRBV3-2	NA	CASSGRSGPYGYTF	TGTGCCAGCAGCGGAAGGAGCGGGCCCTATGGCTACACCTTC
TRBD2	TRBJ2-7	TRBV11-2	NA	CASSLASGSSYEQYF	TGTGCCAGCAGCTTAGCTAGCGGGAGTAGCTACGAGCAGTACTTC
NA	TRBJ2-7	TRBV27	NA	CASSLGSPPYEQYF	TGTGCCAGCAGTTTAGGGTCCCCGCCCTACGAGCAGTACTTC
TRBD1	TRBJ1-4	TRBV27	NA	CASSLTTGQNEKLFF	TGTGCCAGCAGTTTAACAACGGGACAGAATGAAAAACTGTTTTTT
NA	TRBJ1-2	TRBV2	NA	CASSDDSLGGYTF	TGTGCCAGCAGTGATGACAGCTTGGGTGGCTACACCTTC
TRBD1	TRBJ2-3	TRBV6-2/TRBV6-3	NA	CASSWDRGTDTQYF	TGTGCCAGCAGCTGGGACAGGGGGACAGATACGCAGTATTTT
NA	TRBJ2-7	TRBV5-4	NA	CASSLARAGTGSYEQYF	TGTGCCAGCAGCTTGGCCAGGGCCGGGACGGGCTCCTACGAGCAGTACTTC
NA	TRBJ2-5	TRBV7-2	once	CASSLVTVGGGQYF	TGTGCCAGCAGCTTAGTAACGGTCGGGGGCGGGCAGTACTTC
NA	TRBJ1-1	TRBV11-2	NA	CASTLEAPQGRNTEAFF	TGTGCCAGCACACTAGAAGCCCCGCAGGGGAGGAACACTGAAGCTTTCTTT
NA	TRBJ1-1	TRBV7-3	NA	CASSLSRTSEAFF	TGTGCCAGCAGCCTCTCCAGAACCTCAGAAGCTTTCTTT